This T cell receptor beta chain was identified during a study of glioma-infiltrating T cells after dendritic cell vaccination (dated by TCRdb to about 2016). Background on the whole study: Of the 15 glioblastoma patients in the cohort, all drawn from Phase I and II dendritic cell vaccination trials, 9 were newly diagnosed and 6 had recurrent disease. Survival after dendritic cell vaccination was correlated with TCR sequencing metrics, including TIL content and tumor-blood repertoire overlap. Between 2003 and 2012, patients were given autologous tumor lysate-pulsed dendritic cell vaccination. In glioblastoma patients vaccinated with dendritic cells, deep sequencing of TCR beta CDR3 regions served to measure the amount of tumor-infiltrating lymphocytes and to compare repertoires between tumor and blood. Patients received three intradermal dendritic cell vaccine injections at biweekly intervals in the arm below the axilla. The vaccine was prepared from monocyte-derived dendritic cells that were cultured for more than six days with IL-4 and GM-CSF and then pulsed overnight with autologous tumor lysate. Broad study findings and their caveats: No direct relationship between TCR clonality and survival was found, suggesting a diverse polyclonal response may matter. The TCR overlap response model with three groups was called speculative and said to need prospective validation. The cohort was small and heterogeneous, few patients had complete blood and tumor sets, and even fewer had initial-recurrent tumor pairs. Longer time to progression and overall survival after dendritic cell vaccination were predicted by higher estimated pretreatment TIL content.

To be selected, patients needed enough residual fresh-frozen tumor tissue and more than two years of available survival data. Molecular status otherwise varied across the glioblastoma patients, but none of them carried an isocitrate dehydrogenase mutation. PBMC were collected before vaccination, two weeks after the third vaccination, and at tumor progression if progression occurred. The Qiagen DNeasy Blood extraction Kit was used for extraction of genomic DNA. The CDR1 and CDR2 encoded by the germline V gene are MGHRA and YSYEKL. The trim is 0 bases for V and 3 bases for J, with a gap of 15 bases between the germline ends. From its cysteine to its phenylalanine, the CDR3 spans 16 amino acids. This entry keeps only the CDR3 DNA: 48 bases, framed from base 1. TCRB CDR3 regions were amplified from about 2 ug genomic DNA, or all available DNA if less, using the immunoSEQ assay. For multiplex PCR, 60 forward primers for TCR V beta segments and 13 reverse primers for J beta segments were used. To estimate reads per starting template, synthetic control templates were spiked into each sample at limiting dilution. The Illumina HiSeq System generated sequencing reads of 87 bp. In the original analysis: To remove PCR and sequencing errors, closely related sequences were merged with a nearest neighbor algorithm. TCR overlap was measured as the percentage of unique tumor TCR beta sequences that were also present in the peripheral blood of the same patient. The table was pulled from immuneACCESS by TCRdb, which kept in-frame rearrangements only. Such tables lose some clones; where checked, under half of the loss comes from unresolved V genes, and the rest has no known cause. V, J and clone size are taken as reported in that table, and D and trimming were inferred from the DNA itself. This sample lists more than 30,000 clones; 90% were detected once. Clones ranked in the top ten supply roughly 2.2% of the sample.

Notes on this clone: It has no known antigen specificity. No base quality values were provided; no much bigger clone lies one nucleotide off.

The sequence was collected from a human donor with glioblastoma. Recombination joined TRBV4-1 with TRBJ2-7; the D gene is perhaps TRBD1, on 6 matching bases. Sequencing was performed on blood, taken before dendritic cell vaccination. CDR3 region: CASSQEGTPNLYEQYF. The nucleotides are TGCGCCAGCAGCCAAGAAGGGACACCGAATCTCTACGAGCAGTACTTC.